This T cell receptor beta chain was recovered during a study of T cell responses to AZD1222 COVID-19 vaccine. Regarding the study as a whole: Baseline seropositives among AZD1222 recipients totaled only five or six. Nearly half of the spike-specific TCRs reportedly recognize variant regions that carry no mutations. CD4 TCRs associated with vaccination spanned spike, dominating at 160-218 and 743-854.

Germline CDR1 reads SGHNT; CDR2 reads YYREEE (reference sequence). V was pared by 4 bases and J by 0 bases, with 6 bases of the junction left unmatched. The CDR3 contains 16 residues. Notes on this clone: Its antigen is not known.

TCRdb's copy holds only in-frame clones and misses some; the assay was immunoSEQ multiplex PCR. The sample gives approximately 110,000 clones, 82% of which show up once; 5% is in the top ten. The material sequenced was peripheral blood, taken on day 0 of AZD1222 vaccination. This clonotype originated in an adult in good health. The chain combines TRBV5-4 with TRBJ2-1, with 8 bases aligning to TRBD1. The CDR3, as DNA: TGTGCCAGCAGCGGGACAGGCCCTGGCTCCTACAATGAGCAGTTCTTC. It specifies CASSGTGPGSYNEQFF.